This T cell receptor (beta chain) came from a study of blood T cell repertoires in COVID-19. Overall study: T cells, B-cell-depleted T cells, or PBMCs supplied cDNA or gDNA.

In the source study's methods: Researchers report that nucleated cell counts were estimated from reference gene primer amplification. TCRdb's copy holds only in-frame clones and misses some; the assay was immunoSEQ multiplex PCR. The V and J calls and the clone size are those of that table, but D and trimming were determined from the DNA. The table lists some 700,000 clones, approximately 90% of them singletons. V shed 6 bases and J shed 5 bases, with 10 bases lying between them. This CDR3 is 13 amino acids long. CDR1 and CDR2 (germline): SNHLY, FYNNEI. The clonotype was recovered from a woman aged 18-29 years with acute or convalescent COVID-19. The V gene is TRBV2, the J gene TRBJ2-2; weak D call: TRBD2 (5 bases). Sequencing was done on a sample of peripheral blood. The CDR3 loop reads CASRRAGTGELFF. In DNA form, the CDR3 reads TGTGCCAGCAGGAGGGCAGGTACCGGGGAGCTGTTTTTT.